This T cell receptor beta chain appears in the sequencing data of a study of T-cell reconstitution after alpha-beta-depleted transplantation in children. Germline V gives CDR1 LGHNA, CDR2 YNFKEQ. With V trimmed by 4 bases and J by 4 bases, 10 bases remained unmatched. This CDR3 contains 16 residues. Unique molecular identifiers were incorporated into the prepared TCRbeta library. TCRdb re-called the PCR reads through MiXCR, storing one row per CDR3 protein. Of 250,000 to 350,000 distinct CDR3 sequences in the sample, approximately 9.6% were seen once. This clonotype was found many times. This TCR came from a human donor who donated a stem cell graft to a child with SCID. The material sequenced was PBMCs from the stem cell graft donor, taken from the stem cell graft. The chain has TRBV4-2 and TRBJ2-1, with 7 bases lining up with TRBD2. The DNA of the CDR3 is TGTGCCAGCAGCCCCACGGCGTCCGGGGGGTACAATGAGCAGTTCTTC. This codes for CASSPTASGGYNEQFF.